The 10 T cell receptor beta chains presented below share a single source sample, sequenced in a study of cytomegalovirus exposure and HLA in healthy donors. 60 Vbeta and 13 Jbeta primers were used in PCR. TCRdb keeps only in-frame clones here, not all; method: immunoSEQ multiplex PCR. The sample carries about 200,000 clones, 75% to 90% recorded once. What was sequenced was PBMCs. The receptor set was obtained from a boy between 2 and 10 years old in good health and CMV-seronegative.

The V gene is TRBV11-2, the J gene TRBJ1-4; D remains ambiguous. This CDR3 spans 11 amino acids. Germline assignment: CDR1 SGHAT and CDR2 FQNNGV. V lost 3 bases, J lost 6 bases, and 2 bases lay in between. CDR3 sequence (DNA): TGTGCCAGCAGCTTCTATGAAAAACTGTTTTTT. This sequence encodes CASSFYEKLFF.

This chain connects TRBV29-1 to TRBJ1-1; TRBD1 aligns across 7 bases. CDR1 is SQVTM and CDR2 is ANQGSEA in the germline V gene. This CDR3 comprises 13 residues. V was clipped by 6 bases and J by 8 bases; unmatched bases: 12. The CDR3 region is CSVLSLMTGEAFF. The CDR3 DNA reads as TGCAGCGTCCTAAGCCTAATGACAGGGGAAGCTTTCTTT.

The V call is TRBV5-1, the J call TRBJ2-1; TRBD2 matches at 11 bases. Unmatched junction bases numbered 13, after V lost 1 base and J lost 4 bases. Germline-derived CDR1 and CDR2 are SGHRS and YFSETQ. The CDR3 has 19 residues. The CDR3 nucleotides read TGCGCCAGCAGCTTGCGGTTAGCGGGAGGGCCGGGGGGGTACAATGAGCAGTTCTTC. This codes for CASSLRLAGGPGGYNEQFF.

This chain connects TRBV7-9 to TRBJ2-7; 10 positions match TRBD2. Trimming took 7 bases from V and 2 from J; bases not matched to a gene: 14. This CDR3 region has 17 residues. Germline CDR1 reads SEHNR; CDR2 reads FQNEAQ (reference sequence). CDR3 residues: CASTLGSASGSPYEQYF. The CDR3 DNA reads as TGTGCCAGCACCCTAGGATCGGCTAGCGGGAGTCCCTACGAGCAGTACTTC.

With respect to this clone: The germline gene is not matched at one end of the junction; a read error may be the cause. The CDR3, as DNA: TGTGCCAGCAGTGACCCTGGGAGTGCGAACAATGAAAAACTGTTTTTT. Translation gives CASSDPGSANNEKLFF. The chain carries TRBV10-3 and TRBJ1-4, with no clear D. In germline, CDR1 is ENHRY, CDR2 SYGVKD. The CDR3 loop spans 16 amino acids.

The J gene is TRBJ2-2, the V gene TRBV2, with 8 nucleotides matching TRBD1. This CDR3 has 15 residues. Trimming took 6 bases from V and 1 from J; bases not matched to a gene: 4. Germline assignment: CDR1 SNHLY and CDR2 FYNNEI. Here the CDR3 reads CASRADRGNTGELFF. The CDR3 nucleotides are TGTGCCAGCAGGGCAGACAGGGGGAACACCGGGGAGCTGTTTTTT.

The chain links TRBV27 to TRBJ1-6; 7 bases are a match to TRBD1. Germline V CDR1 and CDR2: MNHEY, SMNVEV (reference sequence). The trim removed 2 bases at V and 2 bases at J, leaving 9 bases unmatched. This CDR3 has 18 residues. CDR3 loop: CASSLRGQGWPYNSPLHF. The DNA for the CDR3 is TGTGCCAGCAGTTTAAGGGGGCAGGGGTGGCCCTATAATTCACCCCTCCACTTT.

The rearrangement joins TRBV9 to TRBJ1-3, with TRBD1 identical over 7 bases. The CDR3 is 18 residues long. CDR1 SGDLS and CDR2 YYNGEE come from the germline V gene. Trimming cost V 3 bases and J 0 bases; bases outside gene matches: 12. CDR3 in amino acids: CASSGSRDSTLSGNTIYF. The CDR3, as DNA: TGTGCCAGCAGCGGAAGCCGGGACAGCACCCTCTCTGGAAACACCATATATTTT.

The CDR3 DNA reads as TGTGCCAGCAGCCGAGGGACAGGAGGCCGCTACGAGCAGTACTTC. Its protein product is CASSRGTGGRYEQYF. The chain is built from TRBV7-9 and TRBJ2-7, with 8 bases matching TRBD1. Per germline, CDR1 SEHNR and CDR2 FQNEAQ (reference sequence). CDR3 length equals 15 residues. V trimming: 5 bases; J trimming: 3 bases; junction bases outside the gene matches: 9.

This clone has a single count. The V call is TRBV6-5, the J call TRBJ2-1, with TRBD2 identical over 9 bases. The CDR3 is 16 residues long. Per germline, CDR1 MNHEY and CDR2 SVGAGI. Germline trimming cut 2 bases from V and 7 bases from J; bases unmatched to any gene: 9. Here the CDR3 DNA reads TGTGCCAGCAGTTACCCGACTAGCGGCCTGGGAAATGAGCAGTTCTTC. Its translation: CASSYPTSGLGNEQFF.